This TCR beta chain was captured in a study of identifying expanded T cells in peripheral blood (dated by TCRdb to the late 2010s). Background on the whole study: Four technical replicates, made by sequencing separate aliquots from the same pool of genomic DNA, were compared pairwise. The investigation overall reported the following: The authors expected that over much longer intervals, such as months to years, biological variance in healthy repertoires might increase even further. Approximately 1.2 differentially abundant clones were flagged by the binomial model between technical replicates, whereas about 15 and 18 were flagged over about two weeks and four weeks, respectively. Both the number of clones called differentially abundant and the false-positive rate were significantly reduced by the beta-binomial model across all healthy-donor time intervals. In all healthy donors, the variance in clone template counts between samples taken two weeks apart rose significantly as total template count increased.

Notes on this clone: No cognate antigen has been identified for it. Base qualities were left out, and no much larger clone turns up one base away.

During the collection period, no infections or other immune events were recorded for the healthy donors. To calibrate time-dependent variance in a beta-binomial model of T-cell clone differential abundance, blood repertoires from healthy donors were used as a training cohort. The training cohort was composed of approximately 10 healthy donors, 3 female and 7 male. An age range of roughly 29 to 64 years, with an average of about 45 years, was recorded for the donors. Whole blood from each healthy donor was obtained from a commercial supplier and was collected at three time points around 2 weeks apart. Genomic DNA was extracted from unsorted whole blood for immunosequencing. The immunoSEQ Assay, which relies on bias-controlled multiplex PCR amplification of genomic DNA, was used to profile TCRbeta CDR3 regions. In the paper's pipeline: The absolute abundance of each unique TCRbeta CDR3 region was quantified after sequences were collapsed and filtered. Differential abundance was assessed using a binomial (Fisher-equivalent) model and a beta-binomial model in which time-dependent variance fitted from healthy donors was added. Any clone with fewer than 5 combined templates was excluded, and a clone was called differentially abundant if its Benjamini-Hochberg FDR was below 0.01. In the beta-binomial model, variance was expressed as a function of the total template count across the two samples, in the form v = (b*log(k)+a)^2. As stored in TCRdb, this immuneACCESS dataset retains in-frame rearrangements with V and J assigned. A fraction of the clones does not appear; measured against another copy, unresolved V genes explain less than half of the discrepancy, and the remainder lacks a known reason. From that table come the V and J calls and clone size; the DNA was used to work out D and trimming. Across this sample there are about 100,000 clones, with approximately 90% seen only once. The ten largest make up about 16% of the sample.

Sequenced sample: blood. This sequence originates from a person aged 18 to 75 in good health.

In nucleotide form, the sequence is TGTGCCATCCGCCCCGGGGGGGGCTCCTACGAGCAGTACTTC. Its protein is CAIRPGGGSYEQYF. Rearrangement joined TRBV2 to TRBJ2-7; TRBD2 lines up with 8 middle nucleotides. From V the trimming removes 10 bases and from J it removes 0 bases, while the gene matches leave 8 bases of the junction unaccounted for. The germline V gene provides CDR1 SNHLY and CDR2 FYNNEI. Counted from cysteine to phenylalanine, this CDR3 has 14 amino acids. Only the CDR3 region is kept as DNA, spanning 42 bases read in frame from base 1.